The TCR beta chain described here comes from a study of T cell responses to AZD1222 COVID-19 vaccine. Sequenced by immunoSEQ multiplex PCR; TCRdb stores in-frame clones only, minus some. The sample has some 92,000 clones; around 90% are singletons. The germline V gene encodes CDR1 SGDLS and CDR2 YYNGEE. Trimming stripped 0 bases from V and 0 bases from J, with 9 bases between. The CDR3 length is 15 residues. V gene TRBV9 combines with J gene TRBJ1-1; no clear D gene. The receptor was derived from an adult in good health. The starting material was peripheral blood, obtained on day 0 of MenACWY control vaccination. CDR3 loop: CASSVGTPMNTEAFF. CDR3 DNA: TGTGCCAGCAGCGTAGGGACGCCCATGAACACTGAAGCTTTCTTT.